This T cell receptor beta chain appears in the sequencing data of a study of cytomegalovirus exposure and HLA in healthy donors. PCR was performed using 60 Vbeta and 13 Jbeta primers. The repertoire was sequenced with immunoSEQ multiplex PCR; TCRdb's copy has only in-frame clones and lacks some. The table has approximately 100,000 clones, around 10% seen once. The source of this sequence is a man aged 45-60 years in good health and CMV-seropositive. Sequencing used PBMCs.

CDR3 loop: CASSSGGLGEKLFF. CDR3 nucleotides: TGCGCCAGCAGCAGCGGGGGGCTGGGAGAAAAACTGTTTTTT. The chain joins TRBV4-1 to TRBJ1-4; the D gene is possibly TRBD1 (6 bases). The germline V gene has CDR1 MGHRA and CDR2 YSYEKL. The CDR3 is made up of 14 amino acids. Trimming shortened V by 5 bases and J by 8 bases, and 15 bases separated the two germline ends.